The rows below give T cell receptor beta chains drawn from one sample of a study of shared clonotypes between healthy human individuals. Data came from immunoSEQ multiplex PCR; TCRdb stores just in-frame clones and leaves some out. Among around 1.1 million clones listed, 78% were seen once. Material: memory CD4+ T cells from PBMCs. Every receptor here comes from a man in his late teens or twenties in good health. Some clones in this sample may be carry-over from other donors' samples. Both conserved end residues are part of each CDR3. The D gene is left open where the match is weak.

J gene | V gene | CDR3 length | D gene | CDR3 protein | CDR3 DNA
TRBJ2-4 | TRBV4-1 | 17 | TRBD2 | CASSQVGGTRAKNIQYF | TGCGCCAGCAGCCAAGTCGGGGGGACTAGGGCCAAAAACATTCAGTACTTC
TRBJ1-2 | TRBV7-3 | 11 | TRBD1 | CASSQGGGYTF | TGTGCCAGCAGCCAGGGGGGTGGCTACACCTTC
TRBJ2-3 | TRBV15 | 13 | TRBD2 | CATSRALAGTQYF | TGTGCCACCAGCAGAGCCCTAGCGGGTACGCAGTATTTT
TRBJ1-1 | TRBV7-2 | 14 | . | CASSQERTNTEAFF | TGTGCCAGCAGCCAGGAGCGGACCAACACTGAAGCTTTCTTT
TRBJ1-1 | TRBV6-5 | 12 | . | CASRVQFGEAFF | TGTGCCAGCAGGGTCCAATTCGGTGAAGCTTTCTTT
TRBJ2-3 | TRBV7-9 | 16 | TRBD2 | CASSVGTSGSTDTQYF | TGTGCCAGCAGCGTGGGTACTAGCGGGAGCACAGATACGCAGTATTTT
TRBJ1-1 | TRBV2 | 13 | . | CASSAGTNTEAFF | TGTGCCAGCAGTGCAGGGACGAACACTGAAGCTTTCTTT
TRBJ1-2 | TRBV19 | 15 | TRBD1 | CASSNTATGMHGYTF | TGTGCCAGTAGTAACACCGCGACAGGGATGCACGGCTACACCTTC
TRBJ1-5 | TRBV28 | 15 | TRBD1 | CASSSGAGGDQPQHF | TGTGCCAGCAGTTCTGGGGCAGGGGGCGATCAGCCCCAGCATTTT
TRBJ2-7 | TRBV10-3 | 14 | . | CAISRLNREGEQYF | TGTGCCATCAGTCGATTAAACAGGGAGGGCGAGCAGTACTTC
TRBJ1-2 | TRBV19 | 15 | . | CASTFGQEKNYGYTF | TGTGCCAGCACTTTCGGGCAGGAAAAAAACTATGGCTACACCTTC